Reported below is one TCR beta chain. Its antigen is not known. Amplification used 60 Vbeta primers and 13 Jbeta primers. Sequencing used immunoSEQ multiplex PCR; TCRdb keeps in-frame clones, though not all of them. The sample includes under 250,000 clones, around 79% seen only once; the top ten take about 2%. The CDR3 has 16 residues. V was shortened by 4 bases and J by 4 bases, with 19 bases between the two germline ends. The germline V gene encodes CDR1 SGHRS and CDR2 YFSETQ. These data originate in a study of cytomegalovirus exposure and HLA in healthy donors. Study-level results: Analyses of presence/absence relied on an assumption of roughly uniform sequencing depth across donors.

The TCR sequence derives from a male donor in good health and CMV-seronegative. Input material: PBMCs. J is TRBJ2-3 and V is TRBV5-1; a weak D match, TRBD2 (6 bases). The CDR3 reads CASSQGTYPGADTQYF. Here the CDR3 DNA reads TGCGCCAGCAGCCAAGGGACTTACCCGGGGGCAGATACGCAGTATTTT.